This T cell receptor (beta chain) emerged from a study of monozygotic twins with inflammatory bowel disease. Germline CDR1 GTSNPN, CDR2 SVGIG (reference sequence). The CDR3 is 12 amino acids. For each CDR3 protein, TCRdb gives one entry from its re-call of the 5' RACE reads, without DNA. This table lists approximately 160,000 distinct CDR3 sequences. The rearrangement uses TRBV30 and TRBJ2-5. The receptor comes from a human donor with ulcerative colitis or Crohn's disease, or a healthy co-twin of an affected twin (not recorded which). Sequencing was performed on blood. This CDR3 is CASDFPQETQYF.